This T cell receptor (beta chain) stems from a study of shared clonotypes between healthy human individuals. Study findings and constraints: Across a few donors, naive CD4 shared around 5.4%, naive CD8 around 3.5%, memory CD4 more than 2%, memory CD8 0.4%.

CDR1 and CDR2 (germline): SGHDT, YYEEEE. The V gene lost 4 bases and the J gene lost 4 bases, with 14 bases spanning the gap. The CDR3 consists of 14 residues. To note about this clone: What it binds is unknown.

Only in-frame clones appear in the TCRdb table, and some are missing; sequencing was by immunoSEQ multiplex PCR. Of approximately 1,500,000 clones in the sample, 95% to 99% were seen once. Specimen: naive CD4+ T cells sorted from blood. Sample subset: CD45RA+ positively selected. The TCR sequence derives from a man aged 25-45 years in good health. The chain has TRBV5-6 and TRBJ1-1; D is possibly TRBD1 (5 bases). This CDR3 reads CASSGGPGRTEAFF. CDR3 nucleotide sequence: TGTGCCAGCAGCGGGGGACCAGGGCGCACTGAAGCTTTCTTT. Variable domain in full (rest from reference TRBV5-6 and TRBJ1-1): DAGVTQSPTHLIKTRGQQVTLRCSPKSGHDTVSWYQQALGQGPQFIFQYYEEEERQRGNFPDRFSGHQFPNYSSELNVNALLLGDSALYLCASSGGPGRTEAFFGQGTRLTVV.